The 32 T cell receptor delta chains below all came from one sample that was sequenced in a study of Vδ1+ human thymocytes. What these receptors recognize is not known. The template was reverse-transcribed extracted RNA. CDR3 amplicons came from multiplex PCR with pooled V-gene forward and constant-region reverse primers. TCRdb repeated clone calling on the multiplex PCR reads with CATT. The data hold about 73,000 delta-chain clones, with about 35% observed a single time. Whole-study findings and limits: Highly polyclonal TRG and TRD repertoires with Gaussian CDR3 length distributions appeared in thymus.

Sequenced: Vdelta1+ gamma-delta thymocytes from the thymus. Subset noted: FACS-sorted CD3+ TCRalphabeta- TCRVdelta1+ TCRVdelta2- thymocytes. These receptors came from a boy less than two years old who had congenital heart surgery.

The rearrangement joins TRDV1 to TRDJ1; D unclear. With 4 bases removed from V and 0 bases from J, the gap between germline ends came to 12 bases. CDR1 and CDR2 from the germline V gene are TSWWSYY and QGS. This CDR3 region has 15 residues. For the CDR3, the DNA is TGTGCTCTTGGGGGACTGTCCCCGTACACCGATAAACTCATCTTT. The encoded protein is CALGGLSPYTDKLIF.

With regard to this clone: One end of the junction does not line up with germline, which may come from a read error. The chain is built from TRDV2 and TRDJ1; D possibly corresponds to TRDD3 (6 bases). Germline values: CDR1 GEAIGNYY, CDR2 EKD. CDR3 size: 20 residues. CDR3 sequence: CATYWAFYEGGGAYTYKLIF. CDR3 nucleotides: TGTGCCACGTACTGGGCCTTCTACGAGGGCGGAGGGGCGTACACCTATAAACTCATCTTT.

There are a few counts of this clone. This specimen includes other DNA sequences encoding the same CDR3. J is TRDJ1 and V is TRDV1, with D perhaps being TRDD2 or TRDD3 (6 bases each). Germline V CDR1 and CDR2: TSWWSYY, QGS. The ends were cut back, 1 base at V and 0 bases at J, with 18 bases in the middle. The CDR3 is made up of 18 amino acids. The DNA of the CDR3 is TGTGCTCTTGGGGAACCTTCCTCTCCGGGGGACTACACCGATAAACTCATCTTT. Protein sequence: CALGEPSSPGDYTDKLIF.

The rearrangement links TRDV1 to TRDJ1; 10 nucleotides align to TRDD3. Trimming took 3 bases from V and 11 from J; bases not matched to a gene: 18. The CDR3 contains 17 residues. In germline, CDR1 is TSWWSYY, CDR2 QGS. CDR3 DNA sequence: TGTGCTCTTGGGGACTCCTTCTCGGGGGATACGCGGGGAGGGCTCATCTTT. This encodes CALGDSFSGDTRGGLIF.

The chain employs TRDV1 and TRDJ1; D is perhaps TRDD2 (6 bases). V dropped 1 base and J dropped 7 bases, with 16 bases sitting between them. The CDR3 runs 15 residues. Germline values: CDR1 TSWWSYY, CDR2 QGS. CDR3 nucleotides: TGTGCTCTTGGGGAACCCCCTTCCACCGGTTTTAAACTCATCTTT. Translated: CALGEPPSTGFKLIF.

This chain connects TRDV1 to TRDJ1, with TRDD3 identical over 8 bases. The V gene's germline CDR1 is TSWWSYY and CDR2 QGS. The CDR3 is 19 residues long. The junction had 17 bases not matched to a gene; V was cut back by 3 bases and J by 2 bases. CDR3 loop: CALGDYESHWGPLTDKLIF. In DNA form, the CDR3 reads TGTGCTCTTGGGGACTACGAATCTCACTGGGGGCCCTTGACCGATAAACTCATCTTT.

With regard to this clone: The junction shows a germline mismatch at one end, possibly a read error. V is TRDV1 and J is TRDJ1; TRDD3 agrees at 9 bases. The CDR3 runs to 13 residues. In germline, CDR1 is TSWWSYY, CDR2 QGS. As DNA, the CDR3 is TGTGCTCTTGGGGAACTCTCCACTGGGGGACTCATTTTT. Translation: CALGELSTGGLIF.

The rearrangement joins TRDV1 to TRDJ1; D unresolved. Germline CDR1 reads TSWWSYY; CDR2 reads QGS. The CDR3 has 16 residues. V dropped 1 base and J dropped 7 bases, with 19 bases sitting between them. As DNA, the CDR3 is TGTGCTCTTGGGGAACCCATTTTGGGTTCCCCGGTTAAACTCATCTTT. It codes for CALGEPILGSPVKLIF.

The chain is built from TRDV1 and TRDJ1; TRDD2 aligns across 7 bases. V was pared by 4 bases and J by 0 bases, with 32 bases of the junction left unmatched. The CDR3 covers 24 residues. Germline assignment: CDR1 TSWWSYY and CDR2 QGS. This CDR3 reads CALGALRRHSYAVLSHEYTDKLIF. The CDR3 region has the DNA TGTGCTCTTGGGGCCTTACGGAGGCATTCCTACGCAGTACTGTCGCACGAGTACACCGATAAACTCATCTTT.

This rearrangement joins TRDV1 to TRDJ1; 9 positions match TRDD3. V was clipped by 2 bases and J by 7 bases; unmatched bases: 23. There are 20 residues in the CDR3. CDR1 and CDR2 (germline): TSWWSYY, QGS. CDR3 loop: CALGEELSHSGIRNPGKLIF. CDR3 DNA sequence: TGTGCTCTTGGGGAAGAGCTCTCACACTCGGGGATACGTAATCCCGGTAAACTCATCTTT.

This chain uses TRDV1 with TRDJ1; the match to TRDD3 covers 8 bases. Germline CDR1 is TSWWSYY and CDR2 is QGS. With V trimmed by 2 bases and J by 0 bases, 14 bases remained unmatched. The CDR3 extends over 19 amino acids. The CDR3, as DNA: TGTGCTCTTGGGGAATGTCACCCGAGCACTGGGGGTTACACCGATAAACTCATCTTT. This gives the protein CALGECHPSTGGYTDKLIF.

In its sample, this clone was seen a few times. J is TRDJ1 and V is TRDV1, with D possibly TRDD3 on 5 matching bases. The ends were cut back, 1 base at V and 0 bases at J, with 30 bases in the middle. CDR1 and CDR2 from the germline V gene are TSWWSYY and QGS. This CDR3 comprises 22 residues. In DNA, the CDR3 is TGTGCTCTTGGGGAACCTGGTTTAGGTCCACATGCGGGGAAAGAGTACACCGATAAACTCATCTTT. Amino acids: CALGEPGLGPHAGKEYTDKLIF.

The J gene is TRDJ1, the V gene TRDV1; 12 nucleotides match TRDD3. V dropped 1 base and J dropped 4; count of bases not matched to a gene: 22. This CDR3 comprises 22 residues. CDR1 is TSWWSYY, CDR2 QGS, per germline. DNA for the CDR3: TGTGCTCTTGGGGAACGAACGTCTACTCACTTTCTACTGGGGGATACTAGCGATAAACTCATCTTT. Its translation is CALGERTSTHFLLGDTSDKLIF.

This chain uses TRDV2 with TRDJ1; TRDD2 aligns across 7 bases. The CDR3 length is 23 residues. Looked up from germline, CDR1 is GEAIGNYY and CDR2 is EKD. Losses at the gene ends were 6 bases for V and 1 base for J; bases not matched to a gene: 34. This chain's CDR3 is CACIFPTLLGTKPRTRSTDKLIF. For the CDR3, the DNA is TGTGCCTGTATTTTTCCTACCCTCTTAGGGACCAAACCAAGAACCCGGTCCACCGATAAACTCATCTTT.

This clone was observed a few times. J is TRDJ1 and V is TRDV1, with a possible D match to TRDD2 (6 bases). CDR3 length: 20 residues. In germline, CDR1 is TSWWSYY, CDR2 QGS. V lost 4 bases, J lost 2 bases, and 29 bases lay in between. The DNA for the CDR3 is TGTGCTCTTGGGGTCCGAAAAAGGGGCTTCCTTACATTGGGGACCGATAAACTCATCTTT. Its protein is CALGVRKRGFLTLGTDKLIF.

V usage is TRDV1 and J usage is TRDJ1; 7 positions agree with TRDD3. There are 15 residues in the CDR3. CDR1 and CDR2 from the germline V gene are TSWWSYY and QGS. V lost 3 bases and J lost 13; bases outside the gene matches: 17. CDR3 sequence (DNA): TGTGCTCTTGGGGAGGACCCCCCTTGGGGGACGGCTTGCATCTTT. Its translation is CALGEDPPWGTACIF.

The chain employs TRDV1 and TRDJ1, with 12 bases matching TRDD3. The CDR3 consists of 24 residues. In germline, CDR1 is TSWWSYY, CDR2 QGS. V lost 6 bases to trimming and J lost 0 bases; unmatched junction nucleotides: 29. The CDR3 region is CALGRAFLPRPPLGDTRYTDKLIF. The CDR3 bases are TGTGCTCTTGGACGTGCCTTCCTCCCCCGTCCACCACTGGGGGATACTCGCTACACCGATAAACTCATCTTT.

The chain is built from TRDV1 and TRDJ1; tentative D call: TRDD2 (5 bases). The CDR3 covers 18 residues. Looked up from germline, CDR1 is TSWWSYY and CDR2 is QGS. V lost 1 base and J 2 bases, leaving 20 bases between the germline ends. Here the CDR3 reads CALGEPLPNPTRTDKLIF. In DNA, the CDR3 is TGTGCTCTTGGGGAACCCCTCCCTAACCCTACGAGAACCGATAAACTCATCTTT.

This chain joins TRDV1 and TRDJ1; perhaps TRDD3 as D (5 bases). CDR1 and CDR2 from the germline V gene are TSWWSYY and QGS. The V end lost 2 bases, the J end lost 2 bases, and 18 bases lay between the germline ends. The CDR3 has 17 amino acids. The CDR3 loop is CALGEFVEGRGTDKLIF. DNA of the CDR3: TGTGCTCTTGGGGAATTTGTCGAAGGACGGGGGACCGATAAACTCATCTTT.

The rearrangement uses TRDV1 and TRDJ1; 11 bases map to TRDD3. Looked up from germline, CDR1 is TSWWSYY and CDR2 is QGS. The CDR3 extends over 24 amino acids. Trimming removed 2 bases from V and 0 bases from J; junction bases left unmatched: 26. The CDR3 sequence: CALGEGFRRRKFDWGIRYTDKLIF. CDR3 coding DNA: TGTGCTCTTGGGGAAGGTTTCCGACGCCGCAAATTCGACTGGGGGATAAGGTACACCGATAAACTCATCTTT.

This rearrangement joins TRDV1 to TRDJ1, with 8 bases lining up with TRDD3. V shed 2 bases and J 3 bases; nucleotides not matched to a gene: 14. Germline V gene sequence: CDR1 TSWWSYY, CDR2 QGS. The CDR3 consists of 18 residues. In DNA, the CDR3 is TGTGCTCTTGGGGAAAGCTGTACTGGGGGGCAACTCCCCGATAAACTCATCTTT. Its protein product is CALGESCTGGQLPDKLIF.

This clone has only a few counts. The chain has TRDV1 and TRDJ1; D is perhaps TRDD3 (5 bases). The CDR3 runs to 16 residues. CDR1 TSWWSYY and CDR2 QGS come from the germline V gene. V was shortened by 2 bases and J by 0 bases, with 13 bases between the two germline ends. The CDR3, as DNA: TGTGCTCTTGGGGAATTGGGGTTCCCGAACACCGATAAACTCATCTTT. Translated, it gives CALGELGFPNTDKLIF.

This clone was observed a handful of times. V gene TRDV2 combines with J gene TRDJ2; 12 nucleotides agree with TRDD3. Losses at the gene ends were 5 bases for V and 1 base for J; bases not matched to a gene: 7. The germline gives CDR1 GEAIGNYY, CDR2 EKD. The CDR3 has 17 amino acids. The CDR3: CACVRTWGIRLTAQLFF. The CDR3 DNA is TGTGCCTGTGTTCGAACCTGGGGGATACGTTTGACAGCACAACTCTTCTTT.

The chain has TRDV1 and TRDJ1; 13 bases map to TRDD3. With 0 bases clipped from V and 2 bases from J, the junction kept 21 bases outside the gene matches. CDR1 TSWWSYY and CDR2 QGS come from the germline V gene. CDR3 size: 23 residues. The CDR3 DNA is TGTGCTCTTGGGGAACTAGCTCGATTCCAACAGTACTGGGGGATACGGGGTACCGATAAACTCATCTTT. It yields the protein CALGELARFQQYWGIRGTDKLIF.

The chain uses TRDV2 and TRDJ1, with 8 bases identical to TRDD3. Germline CDR1 is GEAIGNYY and CDR2 is EKD. With 2 bases clipped from V and 0 bases from J, the junction kept 10 bases outside the gene matches. This CDR3 is 17 amino acids long. CDR3 loop: CACDKVNWGFYTDKLIF. The CDR3 bases are TGTGCCTGTGACAAGGTTAACTGGGGGTTCTACACCGATAAACTCATCTTT.

The chain recombines TRDV1 with TRDJ1; 10 bases map to TRDD3. The germline gives CDR1 TSWWSYY, CDR2 QGS. The CDR3 sequence is 18 residues long. The V gene end was trimmed by 4 bases and the J gene end by 7 bases; junction bases not matched to a gene: 18. CDR3 sequence reads: CALGAPSLYWGMRVKLIF. CDR3 coding DNA: TGTGCTCTTGGGGCACCTTCCTTGTACTGGGGGATGAGGGTTAAACTCATCTTT.

The rearrangement joins TRDV1 to TRDJ1, with 13 bases fitting TRDD3. Germline V gene sequence: CDR1 TSWWSYY, CDR2 QGS. The CDR3 spans 25 residues. V shed 2 bases, J shed 1 base, and the junction held 28 bases outside the gene matches. CDR3 nucleotides: TGTGCTCTTGGGGAAGGCCTTCCCTCGGATCATTACTGGGGGATACGTACTATCATCACCGATAAACTCATCTTT. Translation: CALGEGLPSDHYWGIRTIITDKLIF.

This rearrangement joins TRDV1 to TRDJ1; 9 positions match TRDD3. The CDR3 sequence is 17 residues long. The J segment lost 1 base and the V segment lost 3 bases, leaving 9 bases of the junction unmatched. Germline CDR1 is TSWWSYY and CDR2 is QGS. CDR3 protein: CALGDDPWGIGTDKLIF. CDR3 bases: TGTGCTCTTGGGGATGACCCCTGGGGGATTGGCACCGATAAACTCATCTTT.

This clone turned up a few times. This chain connects TRDV1 to TRDJ1; TRDD3 agrees at 12 bases. The CDR3 is 26 amino acids. The J segment lost 2 bases and the V segment lost 4 bases, leaving 35 bases of the junction unmatched. From germline, CDR1 is TSWWSYY and CDR2 QGS. CDR3 nucleotides: TGTGCTCTTGGGGCGCCCTGGCCTTCCTACGGGTTCTCGTACTGGGGGATACAGAATTATACCGATAAACTCATCTTT. This codes for CALGAPWPSYGFSYWGIQNYTDKLIF.

This clone came up a few times. The chain joins TRDV1 to TRDJ1, with 9 bases matching TRDD3. Losses at the gene ends were 0 bases for V and 1 base for J; bases not matched to a gene: 30. The CDR3 length is 25 residues. Germline V gene lookup returns CDR1 TSWWSYY and CDR2 QGS. CDR3 region: CALGELSRVPIGTWGIQTRTDKLIF. DNA for the CDR3: TGTGCTCTTGGGGAACTCAGTAGGGTTCCTATAGGGACCTGGGGGATTCAAACCCGCACCGATAAACTCATCTTT.

The sample holds a few counts of this clone. The rearrangement uses TRDV1 and TRDJ1; TRDD3 agrees at 8 bases. V trimming: 5 bases; J trimming: 6 bases; junction bases outside the gene matches: 32. The CDR3 is 22 residues long. Germline-derived CDR1 and CDR2 are TSWWSYY and QGS. The CDR3 bases are TGTGCTCTTGGGAACCGGTCCCATCCTAGGATCTGTACTGGGGGCCCCGCCCATAAACTCATCTTT. Residues: CALGNRSHPRICTGGPAHKLIF.

This chain connects TRDV1 to TRDJ2; no clear D gene. The ends were cut back, 4 bases at V and 9 bases at J, with 12 bases in the middle. Germline lookup yields CDR1 TSWWSYY and CDR2 QGS. CDR3 length: 13 residues. CDR3 DNA: TGTGCTCTTGGGGCCCCCCTGCCCTCACAACTCTTCTTT. This translates into CALGAPLPSQLFF.